Each of the 18 T cell receptor beta chains below was sequenced from the same sample in a study of T cells in Graves' hyperthyroidism and ophthalmopathy. TCR beta CDR3 regions were amplified from RNA. A set of HTBI primers served as the primers for a first-round RT-PCR of the TCR CDR3. In TCRdb, the multiplex PCR reads were re-called with MiXCR into one record per CDR3 protein. The table shows a few hundred thousand distinct CDR3 sequences, with roughly 15% occurring only once. The sequenced sample was blood. These TCRs come from a woman aged 18-35 years with Graves' hyperthyroidism.

The V call is TRBV6-9, the J call TRBJ2-3, with 8 bases identical to TRBD2. The V gene end was trimmed by 0 bases and the J gene end by 5 bases; junction bases not matched to a gene: 7. The germline V gene encodes CDR1 MNHGY and CDR2 SVAAGI. The CDR3 is 16 amino acids. The CDR3 sequence is CASSYSSGIGGDTQYF. CDR3 in DNA: TGTGCCAGCAGTTATTCTAGCGGGATAGGGGGAGATACGCAGTATTTT.

The rearrangement links TRBV20-1 to TRBJ1-2; 8 bases agree with TRBD1. After removal of 0 bases from V and 4 bases from J, the junction contained 13 bases not matched to a gene. The CDR3 contains 17 residues. Looked up from germline, CDR1 is DFQATT and CDR2 is SNEGSKA (reference sequence). This CDR3 reads CSARDRRTGSAVYGYTF. The CDR3 DNA is TGCAGTGCTAGAGATAGAAGGACAGGGTCGGCCGTCTATGGCTACACCTTC.

There are many counts of this clonotype. The rearrangement uses TRBV6-1 and TRBJ2-1; 10 bases agree with TRBD2. The trim removed 4 bases at V and 9 bases at J, leaving 6 bases unmatched. The V gene's germline CDR1 is MNHNS and CDR2 SASEGT. This CDR3 is built from 14 residues. CDR3: CASSVSGRAFEQFF. In DNA, the CDR3 is TGTGCCAGCAGTGTAAGCGGGAGGGCCTTTGAGCAGTTCTTC.

This clonotype was recorded many times. The CDR3 is CASSKGPDYEQYF. Written as DNA, the CDR3 is TGTGCCAGCAGTAAGGGCCCGGACTACGAGCAGTACTTC. The chain uses TRBV6-1 and TRBJ2-7; D call uncertain. Trimming took off 5 bases at V and 3 bases at J, with 11 bases between the two ends. The CDR3 is made up of 13 amino acids. CDR1 is MNHNS and CDR2 is SASEGT in the germline V gene.

A few counts support this clonotype. This rearrangement joins TRBV30 to TRBJ1-1; 11 bases are shared with TRBD1. CDR3 length: 14 residues. Germline V CDR1 and CDR2: GTSNPN, SVGIG (reference sequence). After removal of 7 bases from V and 4 bases from J, the junction contained 8 bases not matched to a gene. The CDR3 here is CALRTGGSVTEAFF. The CDR3 coding sequence is TGTGCCTTACGGACAGGGGGCTCGGTCACTGAAGCTTTCTTT.

In this sample, this clonotype turned up many times. The chain uses TRBV6-1 and TRBJ1-1; D uncertain. The CDR3 extends over 15 amino acids. Germline lookup yields CDR1 MNHNS and CDR2 SASEGT. Trimming cost V 0 bases and J 0 bases, with 8 bases left between them. The CDR3 region has the DNA TGTGCCAGCAGTGAAGCGCGCGCCATGAACACTGAAGCTTTCTTT. Amino acids: CASSEARAMNTEAFF.

About this clonotype itself: Possible read error: a much larger clone is one base away. This chain uses TRBV20-1 with TRBJ2-2, with D perhaps matching TRBD1 (6 bases). CDR1 and CDR2 (germline): DFQATT, SNEGSKA (reference sequence). CDR3 size: 12 residues. The CDR3 protein is CGAARGTGELFF. The CDR3 nucleotides read TGCGGTGCTGCCAGGGGCACCGGGGAGCTGTTTTTT.

A few counts support this clonotype. The V and J genes are TRBV15 and TRBJ2-3; 8 nucleotides agree with TRBD2. Trimming removed 0 bases from V and 7 bases from J; junction bases left unmatched: 9. This CDR3 spans 16 amino acids. Germline CDR1 reads LNHNV; CDR2 reads YYDKDF (reference sequence). The CDR3 spells CATSRDLTSGTHTQYF. DNA for the CDR3: TGTGCCACCAGCAGAGATCTAACTAGCGGAACTCATACGCAGTATTTT.

The sample holds many counts of this clonotype. This chain uses TRBV7-6 with TRBJ2-3; possibly TRBD1 for D (5 bases). V lost 5 bases, J lost 4 bases, and 16 bases lay in between. This CDR3 is 15 amino acids long. From germline, CDR1 is SGHVS and CDR2 FNYEAQ. CDR3 in amino acids: CASSGARNNADTQYF. DNA of the CDR3: TGTGCCAGCAGCGGGGCCAGGAATAACGCAGATACGCAGTATTTT.

This clonotype appeared a few times. V gene TRBV19 combines with J gene TRBJ2-2; D possibly corresponds to TRBD2 (6 bases). The CDR3 sequence is 16 residues long. The germline V and J ends were trimmed by 4 bases and 0 bases, with 12 bases remaining between them. From germline, CDR1 is LNHDA and CDR2 SQIVND (reference sequence). CDR3 sequence (DNA): TGTGCCAGTAGTACCCCCTGGGGGGCGAACACCGGGGAGCTGTTTTTT. It yields the protein CASSTPWGANTGELFF.

This clonotype was detected many times. The chain combines TRBV7-2 with TRBJ2-3; tentatively, D is TRBD2 (6 bases). This CDR3 region has 14 residues. Between the trimmed V and J ends, which lost 9 bases and 0 bases, there was a span of 13 bases. Germline values: CDR1 SGHTA, CDR2 FQGNSA. The CDR3 DNA sequence: TGTGCCAGTAAAGTAGCGGATAGCACAGATACGCAGTATTTT. Amino acids: CASKVADSTDTQYF.

This clonotype was counted at least ten times. The chain recombines TRBV7-2 with TRBJ1-1, with a weak D call TRBD1 (5 bases). V gave up 4 bases and J gave up 6 bases, with 12 bases separating them. The germline CDR1 and CDR2 sequences are SGHTA and FQGNSA. This CDR3 is 13 amino acids long. As DNA, the CDR3 is TGTGCCAGCAGCTCATCGGGGGGTGCTGAAGCTTTCTTT. It encodes CASSSSGGAEAFF.

This clonotype was seen repeatedly, ten times or more. The genes are TRBV18 and TRBJ1-1, with 8 bases lining up with TRBD1. CDR1 and CDR2 (germline): KGHSH, LQKENI. V shed 6 bases and J 1 base; nucleotides not matched to a gene: 10. The CDR3 spans 16 residues. CDR3 coding DNA: TGTGCCAGCTCCCTGGGCCAGGGGGCTTCGAACACTGAAGCTTTCTTT. Translated, it gives CASSLGQGASNTEAFF.

This clonotype was detected a few times. The chain carries TRBV15 and TRBJ2-3; D uncertain. V was cut by 3 bases and J by 3 bases, with 7 bases left in between. CDR3 length: 13 residues. Germline V gene sequence: CDR1 LNHNV, CDR2 YYDKDF (reference sequence). The CDR3 DNA follows: TGTGCCACCAGCAGCTGGAAGACAGATACGCAGTATTTT. Protein: CATSSWKTDTQYF.

This clonotype was detected many times. V gene TRBV30 combines with J gene TRBJ2-3; D uncertain. Trimming stripped 4 bases from V and 0 bases from J, with 11 bases between. In germline, CDR1 is GTSNPN, CDR2 SVGIG (reference sequence). This CDR3 region has 14 residues. The CDR3 DNA follows: TGTGCCTGGACCCTAGAGACCAGCACAGATACGCAGTATTTT. Its translation is CAWTLETSTDTQYF.

This clonotype showed up many times. The gene calls are TRBV5-1 and TRBJ1-2; TRBD1 aligns across 7 bases. The trim removed 4 bases at V and 7 bases at J, leaving 10 bases unmatched. CDR1 is SGHRS, CDR2 YFSETQ, per germline. CDR3 length: 14 amino acids. The CDR3 DNA reads as TGCGCCAGCAGCGATGTACAGGGGATAGCTGGCTACACCTTC. This encodes CASSDVQGIAGYTF.

In this sample, this clonotype turned up many times. This rearrangement joins TRBV20-1 to TRBJ2-3, with TRBD2 matching 12 bases. Looked up from germline, CDR1 is DFQATT and CDR2 is SNEGSKA (reference sequence). V lost 5 bases, J lost 4 bases, and 7 bases stayed unmatched. The CDR3 has 15 amino acids. CDR3 residues: CSAARLAGAPDTQYF. In nucleotides, the CDR3 is TGCAGTGCTGCCCGACTAGCGGGAGCCCCAGATACGCAGTATTTT.

In this sample, this clonotype turned up many times. This rearrangement joins TRBV24-1 to TRBJ1-2; D is ambiguous. This CDR3 is 14 amino acids long. The germline CDR1 and CDR2 sequences are KGHDR and SFDVKD. The germline V and J ends were trimmed by 2 bases and 2 bases, with 8 bases remaining between them. The CDR3 nucleotides are TGTGCCACCAGTGATTCGCCCCCGAACTATGGCTACACCTTC. It yields the protein CATSDSPPNYGYTF.